This TCR beta chain was captured by sequencing in a study of blood T cell repertoires in COVID-19. In the study overall: In each case, the material was cDNA or gDNA derived from T cells, B-cell-depleted T cells, or PBMCs.

This CDR3 region has 13 residues. Germline CDR1 is SGHTA and CDR2 is FQGNSA. V dropped 6 bases and J dropped 8; count of bases not matched to a gene: 9. Per the original methods: Estimates of nucleated cell counts were drawn from the amplification of reference gene primers. The repertoire was sequenced with immunoSEQ multiplex PCR; TCRdb's copy has only in-frame clones and lacks some. That table supplies the V and J calls and clone size; D and trimming were determined from the DNA. The sample comprises about 310,000 clones, 87% of which are singletons, and less than 9.5% rests with the top ten. V gene TRBV7-2 combines with J gene TRBJ1-2; TRBD1 matches 7 bases. The sequence was collected from a woman aged 45-60 years who had recovered from COVID-19. Sequencing was performed on peripheral blood. This chain's CDR3 is CASRDRQGRGYTF. CDR3 DNA: TGTGCCAGCAGGGATCGACAGGGACGGGGCTACACCTTC.